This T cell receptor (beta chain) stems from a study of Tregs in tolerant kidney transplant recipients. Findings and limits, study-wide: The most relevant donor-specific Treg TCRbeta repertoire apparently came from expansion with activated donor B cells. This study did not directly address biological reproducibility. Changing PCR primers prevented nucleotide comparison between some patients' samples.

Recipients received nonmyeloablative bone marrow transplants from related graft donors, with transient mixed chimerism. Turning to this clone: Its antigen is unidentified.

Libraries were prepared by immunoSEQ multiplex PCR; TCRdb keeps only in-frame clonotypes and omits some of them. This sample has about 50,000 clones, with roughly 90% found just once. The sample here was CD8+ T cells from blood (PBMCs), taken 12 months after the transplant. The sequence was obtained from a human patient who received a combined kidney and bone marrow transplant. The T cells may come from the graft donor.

The CDR3 region is CASSYAPGTQDEAFF. CDR3 nucleotide sequence: TGTGCCAGCAGTTACGCACCCGGGACACAAGATGAAGCTTTCTTT. The rearrangement uses TRBV6-5 and TRBJ1-1; a possible D gene is TRBD1 (6 bases). Trimming took 2 bases from V and 7 from J, leaving 17 bases between them. The CDR3 length is 15 residues. Germline CDR1 MNHEY, CDR2 SVGAGI.